The entry that follows covers one T cell receptor (beta chain) sequence. This clone's antigen is unknown. Base quality data are lacking; no much larger clone is found one base away. These data originate in a study of T cell responses to AZD1222 COVID-19 vaccine (dated by TCRdb to about 2021). At the level of the whole study: AZD1222 recipients given second doses at about 4 weeks or at about 12 weeks were pooled, since spike-specific TCR depth and breadth were not found to differ between the two schedules. A total of just over 230 trial participants underwent TCR sequencing, of whom nearly 210 had received two doses of AZD1222 and 26 had received two doses of the MenACWY control vaccine. Trial participants were enrolled into age subgroups of 18-55, 56-69 and 70-plus years, which contained around 150, 29 and 61 TCR-sequenced participants, respectively.

The CDR3 regions of human TCRbeta chains were analyzed by immunosequencing. The published analysis was carried out like this. TCRs in the repertoires were compared against a reference library of SARS-CoV-2-specific TCRs that had been generated with the MIRA antigen-specificity platform. Breadth was defined as the fraction of unique TCRs that were SARS-CoV-2-associated, and depth was defined as the fraction of total T cells that were SARS-CoV-2-associated. Using the MIRA data, each spike-specific TCR was mapped to the spike region that the TCR reacts to and placed in a CD4 or CD8 class. Log10-transformed breadth and depth values were compared by one-way ANOVA with Sidak's multiple comparisons tests. TCRdb mirrors the immuneACCESS table, restricted to in-frame sequences. Some clones are absent from its copies; in checked studies, under half trace to an unresolved V gene, and the reason for the others is unknown. V and J calls and clone size follow that table, whereas D and trimming were derived from the DNA. The sample includes some 140,000 clones, with roughly 90% observed a single time. Approximately 20% of the sample comes from the top ten.

Points the paper makes about the study in general: Conclusions about previously exposed vaccinees were limited because only six AZD1222 recipients were SARS-CoV-2 seropositive at baseline. Most participants were white British and females outnumbered males, and the authors suggested that clonal diversity may have been underestimated. Because no day 14 peak-response samples were available, repertoires were characterized only after the peak T cell response. After two AZD1222 doses, spike-specific TCR breadth and depth were significantly higher than at day 0 and than in MenACWY recipients. Reportedly, almost half of the unique spike-specific TCRs recognized epitopes lying outside the regions that are mutated in the B.1.351 and B.1.1.7 variants. In the small 56-69-year group, the increase in depth fell short of significance, most likely because of low power. The vaccine-associated CD4 TCRs covered the entire spike protein, and the dominant responses fell in regions 160-218 and 743-854.

From the cysteine up to the phenylalanine, the CDR3 has a length of 15 residues. Only the CDR3 portion is preserved as DNA: 45 bases, with reading frame beginning at the first base. V loses 3 bases of germline sequence and J loses 1 base, and the interval between the two ends is 10 bases. The germline V gene (reference sequence) supplies CDR1 SEHNR and CDR2 FQNEAQ. The sample's time point label, decoded: baseline before first vaccination. The vaccinee samples were drawn from two UK trials, COV001 and COV002, one of which was a single-blind randomized controlled phase 2/3 trial testing AZD1222 (ChAdOx1 nCoV-19) in healthy adults. For TCRbeta chain sequencing, PBMC samples were collected from trial participants at day 0 and at day 28 after the second dose.

Material: peripheral blood, obtained on day 0 of AZD1222 vaccination. The sequence joins TRBV7-9 to TRBJ2-1; TRBD1 is a weak D gene call, 5 bases matching. The clonotype comes from an adult in good health. In nucleotides, the sequence is TGTGCCAGCAGCTTCAGGGCAGGGTCCTACAATGAGCAGTTCTTC. Translated, it reads CASSFRAGSYNEQFF.